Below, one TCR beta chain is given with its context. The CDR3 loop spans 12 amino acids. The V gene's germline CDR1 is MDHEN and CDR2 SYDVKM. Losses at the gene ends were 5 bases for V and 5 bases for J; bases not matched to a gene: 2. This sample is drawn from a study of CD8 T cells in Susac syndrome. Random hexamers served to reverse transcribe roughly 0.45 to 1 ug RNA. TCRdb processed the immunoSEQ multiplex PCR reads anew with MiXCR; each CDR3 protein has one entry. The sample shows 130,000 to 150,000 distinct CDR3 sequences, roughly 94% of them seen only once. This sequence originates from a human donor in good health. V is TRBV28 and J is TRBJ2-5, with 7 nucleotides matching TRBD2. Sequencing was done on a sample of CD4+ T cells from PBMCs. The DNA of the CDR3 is TGTGCCAGCAGTGCGGGAGAGGAGACCCAGTACTTC. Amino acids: CASSAGEETQYF.